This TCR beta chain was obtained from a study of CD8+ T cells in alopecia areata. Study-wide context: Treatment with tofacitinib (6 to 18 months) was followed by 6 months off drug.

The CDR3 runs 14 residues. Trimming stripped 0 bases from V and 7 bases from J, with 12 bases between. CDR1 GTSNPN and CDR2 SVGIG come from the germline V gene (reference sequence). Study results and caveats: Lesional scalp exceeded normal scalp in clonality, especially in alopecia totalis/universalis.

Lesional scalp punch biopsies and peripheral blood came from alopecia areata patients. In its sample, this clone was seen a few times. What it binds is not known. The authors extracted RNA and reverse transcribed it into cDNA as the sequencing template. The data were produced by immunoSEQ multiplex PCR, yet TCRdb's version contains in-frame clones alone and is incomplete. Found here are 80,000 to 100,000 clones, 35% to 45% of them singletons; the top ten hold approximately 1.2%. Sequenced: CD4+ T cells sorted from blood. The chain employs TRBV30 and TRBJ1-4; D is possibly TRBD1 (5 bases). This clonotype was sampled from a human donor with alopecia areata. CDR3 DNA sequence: TGTGCCTGGAGTGTAAAGGGGCGAGGTGAAAAACTGTTTTTT. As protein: CAWSVKGRGEKLFF.